Below, 19 T cell receptor beta chains from the same sample are listed, as sequenced in a study of tumor and adjacent non-tumor tissue in lung cancer (dated by TCRdb to the late 2010s). The library was made by multiplex PCR. TCRdb records Illumina HiSeq 2500 as the sequencer. TCRbeta libraries were constructed through three rounds of nested PCR with primers (Table S4) according to protocols adapted from ARM-PCR. TCRdb handled the public reads itself, with Q25 trimming in fastp and clone calling in MiXCR, and kept productive beta chains. Duplicate CDR3 protein sequences are folded into a single record with the most common DNA and genes. The sample table records about 98,000 distinct CDR3 sequences; about 80% of these occur just once. The ten largest clones represent more than 30% of the sample. RNA was isolated from bulk unsorted tissue, and RNA quality was assessed with a NanoDrop ND-1000 and an Agilent 2100. The normal lung samples consisted of distant non-tumor tissue collected more than 3 cm from the tumor edge.

The sample comprised distant non-tumor lung tissue. These receptors were collected from a man between 60 and 75 years old with small cell lung cancer.

Many counts were recorded for this clonotype. J is TRBJ1-2 and V is TRBV20-1; the match to TRBD1 covers 8 bases. There are 15 residues in the CDR3. Germline V gene lookup returns CDR1 DFQATT and CDR2 SNEGSKA (reference sequence). V lost 1 base to trimming and J lost 4 bases; unmatched junction nucleotides: 8. CDR3 nucleotides: TGCAGTGCTAGAGGTGACAGGGGATTAGGCTATGGCTACACCTTC. Protein: CSARGDRGLGYGYTF.

This chain links TRBV7-9 with TRBJ2-7, with a possible D match to TRBD2 (6 bases). V gave up 3 bases and J gave up 6 bases, with 18 bases separating them. CDR1 is SEHNR, CDR2 FQNEAQ, per germline (reference sequence). The CDR3 runs 15 residues. DNA of the CDR3: TGTGCCAGCAGCTTTGGAGGGCGCACTGCGGGCGAGCAGTACTTC. This sequence encodes CASSFGGRTAGEQYF.

This clonotype was picked up many times. V gene TRBV5-1 combines with J gene TRBJ2-1; D uncertain. V shed 0 bases and J shed 7 bases, with 5 bases lying between them. The CDR3 loop spans 12 amino acids. CDR1 is SGHRS, CDR2 YFSETQ, per germline. The CDR3 nucleotides read TGCGCCAGCAGCTTGGCCGCGAATGAGCAGTTCTTC. It yields the protein CASSLAANEQFF.

On this clonotype itself: Germline is not matched at one junction end, which may reflect a read error. The chain joins TRBV11-3 to TRBJ2-7; weak D call: TRBD1 (6 bases). The CDR3 length is 17 residues. The V gene's germline CDR1 is SGHNT and CDR2 YENEEA. The CDR3 nucleotides are TGTGCCAGCAGCTTTAACGTGGACAGCCCCACTTTCTACGAGCAGTGCTTC. Amino acids: CASSFNVDSPTFYEQCF.

The table lists this clonotype with many counts. This rearrangement joins TRBV20-1 to TRBJ2-1; 14 bases are shared with TRBD2. Germline-derived CDR1 and CDR2 are DFQATT and SNEGSKA (reference sequence). J lost 1 base, V lost 3 bases, and 11 bases had no gene match. The CDR3 is 19 residues long. CDR3 nucleotide sequence: TGCAGTGCTAGGGGCCCGGGACTAGCGGGAGTGAATTCCTACAATGAGCAGTTCTTC. It translates to CSARGPGLAGVNSYNEQFF.

In regard to this clonotype: A read error may produce the germline difference seen at one junction end. The chain carries TRBV11-2 and TRBJ2-5; possible D gene TRBD2, 7 bases. The germline gives CDR1 SGHAT, CDR2 FQNNGV. This CDR3 has 15 amino acids. The CDR3 loop is CASSLARRGAGPQYF. In nucleotides, the CDR3 is TGTGCCAGCAGCTTAGCTCGACGGGGGGCAGGGCCCCAGTATTTC.

Points on this clonotype: A read error is possible here, since a much larger clone lies one base away. V is TRBV20-1 and J is TRBJ2-5; 11 bases line up with TRBD1. This CDR3 comprises 16 residues. Germline V gene sequence: CDR1 DFQATT, CDR2 SNEGSKA (reference sequence). The CDR3 sequence is CSAREDRGRSEENQYF. The DNA of the CDR3 is TGCAGTGCTAGAGAGGACAGGGGGCGATCGGAGGAGAACCAGTACTTC.

The V call is TRBV2, the J call TRBJ1-1, with D possibly TRBD1 on 5 matching bases. CDR3 size: 13 residues. V was pared by 6 bases and J by 1 base, with 9 bases between. Per germline, CDR1 SNHLY and CDR2 FYNNEI. The CDR3 spells CASSRRGNTEAFF. The CDR3 DNA reads TGTGCCAGCAGCCGAAGGGGGAACACTGAAGCTTTCTTT.

In the case of this clonotype: No conserved phenylalanine or tryptophan is present at the end of the CDR3, so a read error is the likely explanation. The V gene is TRBV4-1, the J gene TRBJ1-1; D might be TRBD1 (5 bases). This CDR3 spans 15 amino acids. The V gene lost 1 base and the J gene lost 4 bases, with 13 bases spanning the gap. The germline V gene has CDR1 MGHRA and CDR2 YSYEKL. The CDR3 loop is CASSQVPGCATEAFY. CDR3 coding DNA: TGCGCCAGCAGCCAAGTTCCAGGGTGTGCCACTGAAGCTTTCTAT.

Remarks on this clonotype: Lacking the conserved final phenylalanine or tryptophan, this CDR3 likely reflects a read error. The chain carries TRBV20-1 and TRBJ1-2; D is undetermined. Looked up from germline, CDR1 is DFQATT and CDR2 is SNEGSKA (reference sequence). The CDR3 has 12 amino acids. V dropped 5 bases and J dropped 9 bases, with 16 bases sitting between them. The CDR3 DNA reads TGCAGTGCTCGAACCGAGACGAGGTGCTACACCTTA. Its translation: CSARTETRCYTL.

As concerns this clonotype: The CDR3 carries no conserved terminal phenylalanine or tryptophan, so it likely arises from a read error. V usage is TRBV5-1 and J usage is TRBJ2-7; D is unresolved. CDR1 SGHRS and CDR2 YFSETQ come from the germline V gene. The CDR3 consists of 14 residues. The CDR3 sequence: CASILVLNSYEQYL. In nucleotides, the CDR3 is TGCGCCAGCATCTTGGTGTTGAACTCCTACGAGCAGTACTTA.

Turning to this clonotype: A junction boundary mismatches the germline segment, possibly from a read error. V usage is TRBV29-1 and J usage is TRBJ2-1, with 8 bases lining up with TRBD2. CDR1 SQVTM and CDR2 ANQGSEA come from the germline V gene. The CDR3 totals 15 residues. The CDR3, as DNA: TGCAGCACCACGGGCAGCGGGGGCTCCTTCAATGAGCAGCTCTTC. Translating it yields CSTTGSGGSFNEQLF.

As concerns this clonotype: A junction end diverges from the germline sequence, so it may reflect a read error. This chain connects TRBV4-2 to TRBJ2-2, with a weak D call TRBD2 (5 bases). This CDR3 contains 16 residues. Germline V lookup: CDR1 LGHNA, CDR2 YNFKEQ. The CDR3 bases are TGTGCCAGCAGCCAAGATCTCAGGACGAACACCGGGGAGCCGTTATTT. It yields the protein CASSQDLRTNTGEPLF.

This clonotype was found a few times. A much larger clone differs by one base, so this may be a read error. No DNA is shown, since the ends of the CDR3 on it are uncertain; the CDR3 is the one TCRdb lists. The V gene is TRBV6-6, the J gene TRBJ1-3; the table calls TRBD1, which could not be checked here. The CDR3 length is 14 residues, termini included. Germline CDR1 and CDR2: MNHNY and SVGAGI (reference sequence). CDR3 amino acids: CVSSSSGQGRTIYF.

The table lists this clonotype with a few counts. The V gene is TRBV10-3, the J gene TRBJ1-1; D ambiguous. Trimming took 3 bases from V and 5 from J, leaving 16 bases between them. This CDR3 has 15 residues. CDR1 and CDR2 (germline): ENHRY, SYGVKD. CDR3 nucleotides: TGTGCCATCAGTGAAACGGGAGGGTTCCGGACTGAAGCTTTCTTT. Encoded protein: CAISETGGFRTEAFF.

This clonotype was seen repeatedly, ten times or more. This chain links TRBV28 with TRBJ2-3; TRBD1 matches at 8 bases. J gave up 0 bases and V 3 bases, and 11 bases lay outside the gene matches. The V gene's germline CDR1 is MDHEN and CDR2 SYDVKM. This CDR3 is built from 18 residues. The CDR3: CASSFMWQGAGSTDTQYF. The CDR3 coding sequence is TGTGCCAGCAGTTTTATGTGGCAGGGGGCAGGGAGCACAGATACGCAGTATTTT.

Of note for this clonotype: An end of the junction does not agree with germline; a read error may underlie this. The V call is TRBV12-3 or TRBV12-4, the J call TRBJ1-5; perhaps TRBD1 as D (6 bases). CDR3 length: 14 residues. The CDR3 loop reads CANSLQGGGQPQHF. The CDR3 DNA reads as TGTGCCAACAGTTTACAAGGGGGTGGACAGCCCCAGCATTTT.

A remark on this clonotype: A read error is possible here, since a much larger clone lies one base away. The gene calls are TRBV20-1 and TRBJ2-5; 9 nucleotides match TRBD2. Germline lookup yields CDR1 DFQATT and CDR2 SNEGSKA (reference sequence). The CDR3 extends over 13 amino acids. CDR3 DNA sequence: TGTCGACCCGGCGGGAGGGCTGGGGAGACCCACTACTTC. Its translation: CRPGGRAGETHYF.

This clonotype has at least ten counts. This rearrangement joins TRBV6-5 to TRBJ2-7; 9 nucleotides align to TRBD2. This CDR3 region has 15 residues. CDR1 is MNHEY, CDR2 SVGAGI, per germline. V shed 6 bases, J shed 2 bases, and the junction held 8 bases outside the gene matches. CDR3 region: CASSSGLALTYEQYF. As DNA, the CDR3 is TGTGCCAGCAGCTCCGGACTAGCGCTTACCTACGAGCAGTACTTC.